This paragraph reports one TCR beta chain. These data originate in a study of blood T cell repertoires in COVID-19. The CDR3 is 16 residues long. CDR1 SGHRS and CDR2 YFSETQ come from the germline V gene. J was trimmed by 6 bases and V by 2 bases; bases with no gene match: 9. Under the authors' procedure: The authors estimated nucleated cell counts from reference gene primer amplification. Libraries were prepared by immunoSEQ multiplex PCR; TCRdb keeps only in-frame clonotypes and omits some of them. From that table come the V and J calls and clone size; the DNA was used to work out D and trimming. The sample consists of just under 350,000 clones, about 87% of them appearing once.

The sequencing input was peripheral blood. The chain recombines TRBV5-1 with TRBJ2-3, with 10 bases lining up with TRBD1. The clonotype originates from a woman aged 45-65 years with COVID-19, enrolled during active disease. The CDR3 sequence: CASSLAVGQGSDTQYF. CDR3 bases: TGCGCCAGCAGCTTAGCCGTGGGACAGGGGTCGGATACGCAGTATTTT.